This TCR beta chain was captured in a study of cytomegalovirus exposure and HLA in healthy donors. Study-level findings and limits: Certain indistinguishable V segments, among them TRBV6-2 and TRBV6-3, were excluded.

PCR involved 60 Vbeta and 13 Jbeta primers. TCRdb's table, derived via immunoSEQ multiplex PCR, lists solely in-frame clones and lacks some. The table lists 90,000 to 120,000 clones, approximately 66% of them singletons, with approximately 11% in the top ten. Points on this clone: Its specificity is unknown.

CDR1 and CDR2 (germline): WNHNN, SYGVQD (reference sequence). The CDR3 totals 12 residues. The clonotype was recovered from a man aged 40-49 years in good health and CMV-seropositive. Specimen: PBMCs. J is TRBJ2-1 and V is TRBV10-1; D possibly corresponds to TRBD1 (5 bases). This chain's CDR3 is CATGPSYNEQFF. The CDR3 DNA is TGCGCTACAGGACCTTCCTACAATGAGCAGTTCTTC.